The 4 T cell receptor beta chains presented below share a single source sample, sequenced in a study of CD8 T cells in ankylosing spondylitis. Overall study findings and caveats: There was a TCR beta motif, made of fewer than 10 highly homologous variants, that appeared characteristic of ankylosing spondylitis blood.

These receptors have no identified antigens. A single record per CDR3 protein comes from TCRdb applying MiXCR to the 5' RACE reads. The data show 700,000 or so distinct CDR3 sequences, 15% to 20% seen once. Sequencing input: blood, either unsorted or a sorted T cell fraction (not recorded which). These receptors were taken from a male donor with ankylosing spondylitis.

The chain carries TRBV5-1 and TRBJ2-1, with TRBD1 matching over 8 bases. With V trimmed by 2 bases and J by 2 bases, 3 bases remained unmatched. The CDR3 runs 15 residues. Germline CDR1 is SGHRS and CDR2 is YFSETQ. CDR3 residues: CASSFRGQAYNEQFF. CDR3 nucleotides: TGCGCCAGCAGCTTCCGGGGACAGGCCTACAATGAGCAGTTCTTC.

This clonotype was found a few times. V is TRBV7-9 and J is TRBJ2-2; D may match TRBD1 or TRBD2 (5 bases each). The CDR3 extends over 14 amino acids. CDR1 is SEHNR, CDR2 FQNEAQ, per germline (reference sequence). V lost 5 bases and J lost 3, with 10 bases in between. The DNA of the CDR3 is TGTGCCAGCAGCGCCGGGACCTACACCGGGGAGCTGTTTTTT. It codes for CASSAGTYTGELFF.

The chain uses TRBV20-1 and TRBJ2-5; no reliable D call. The V end was cut by 1 base, the J end by 4 bases, with 7 bases between. The CDR3 is 12 amino acids. Germline loops: CDR1 DFQATT, CDR2 SNEGSKA (reference sequence). CDR3 in amino acids: CSARAGGETQYF. CDR3 nucleotides: TGCAGTGCTAGAGCGGGCGGAGAGACCCAGTACTTC.

The chain links TRBV21-1 to TRBJ2-3; the DNA was not compared with TRBD2, the D call given in the table. TRBV21-1 is listed as a pseudogene. CDR3 length: 17 residues. Here the CDR3 reads CASSKVSCGRAKDTQYF. CDR3 coding DNA: TGTGCCAGCAGCAAAGTGAGTTGCGGGAGGGCCAAAGATACGCAGTATTTT.